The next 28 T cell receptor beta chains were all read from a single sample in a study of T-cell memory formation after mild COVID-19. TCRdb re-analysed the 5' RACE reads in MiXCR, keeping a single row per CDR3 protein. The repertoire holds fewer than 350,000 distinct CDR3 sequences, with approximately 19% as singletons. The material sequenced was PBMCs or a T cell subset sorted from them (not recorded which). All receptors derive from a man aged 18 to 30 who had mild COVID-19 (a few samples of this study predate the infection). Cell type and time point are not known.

CDR3 bases: TGCGCCAGCGCAGGGACTGTACCCTACGAGCAGTACTTC. Translating it yields CASAGTVPYEQYF. The chain uses TRBV5-1 and TRBJ2-7; perhaps TRBD2 as D (6 bases). V was pared by 7 bases and J by 2 bases, with 13 bases between. The CDR3 has 13 residues. In germline, CDR1 is SGHRS, CDR2 YFSETQ.

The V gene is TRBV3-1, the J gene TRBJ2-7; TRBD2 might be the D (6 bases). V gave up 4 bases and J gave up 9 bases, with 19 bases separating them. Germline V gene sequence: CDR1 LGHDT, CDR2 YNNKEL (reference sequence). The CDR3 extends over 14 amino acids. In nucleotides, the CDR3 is TGTGCCAGCAGCCGAAGAGGTCCTGCGGGGACGCAGTACTTC. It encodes CASSRRGPAGTQYF.

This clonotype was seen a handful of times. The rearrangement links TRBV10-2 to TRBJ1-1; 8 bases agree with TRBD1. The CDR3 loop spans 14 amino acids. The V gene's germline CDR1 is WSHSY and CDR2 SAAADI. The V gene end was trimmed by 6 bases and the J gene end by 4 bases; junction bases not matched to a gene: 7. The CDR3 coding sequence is TGCGCCAGCAGGGTACAGGGGGGGACCACTGAAGCTTTCTTT. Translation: CASRVQGGTTEAFF.

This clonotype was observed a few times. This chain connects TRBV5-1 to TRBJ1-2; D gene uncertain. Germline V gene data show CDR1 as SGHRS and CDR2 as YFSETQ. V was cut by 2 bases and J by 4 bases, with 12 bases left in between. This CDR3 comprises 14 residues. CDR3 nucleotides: TGCGCCAGCAGCTTAGGGCTAGAGACCTATGGCTACACCTTC. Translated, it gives CASSLGLETYGYTF.

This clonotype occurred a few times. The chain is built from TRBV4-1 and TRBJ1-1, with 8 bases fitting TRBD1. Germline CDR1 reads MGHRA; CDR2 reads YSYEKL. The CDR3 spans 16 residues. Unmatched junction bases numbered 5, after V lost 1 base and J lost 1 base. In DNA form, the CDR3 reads TGCGCCAGCAGCCAAGTAGGGACAGGCCAGAACACTGAAGCTTTCTTT. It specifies CASSQVGTGQNTEAFF.

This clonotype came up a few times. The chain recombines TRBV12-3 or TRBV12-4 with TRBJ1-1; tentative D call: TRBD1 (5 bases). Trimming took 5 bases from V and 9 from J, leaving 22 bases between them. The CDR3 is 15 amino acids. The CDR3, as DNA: TGTGCCAGCAGTCCCGCCCTAGCGGGCACGGGGCAAGCTTTCTTT. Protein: CASSPALAGTGQAFF.

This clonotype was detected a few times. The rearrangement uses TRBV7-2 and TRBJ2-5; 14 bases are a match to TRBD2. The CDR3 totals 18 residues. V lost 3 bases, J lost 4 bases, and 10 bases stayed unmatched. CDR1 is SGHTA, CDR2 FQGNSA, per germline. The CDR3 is CASSLATSGGAFGETQYF. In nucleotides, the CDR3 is TGTGCCAGCAGCTTGGCGACTAGCGGGGGGGCGTTTGGAGAGACCCAGTACTTC.

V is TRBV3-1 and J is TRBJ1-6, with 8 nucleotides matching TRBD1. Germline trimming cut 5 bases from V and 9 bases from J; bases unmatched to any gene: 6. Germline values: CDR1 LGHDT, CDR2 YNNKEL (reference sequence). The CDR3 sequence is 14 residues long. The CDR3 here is CASSFGQGGSPLHF. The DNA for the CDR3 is TGTGCCAGCAGCTTTGGACAGGGTGGTTCACCCCTCCACTTT.

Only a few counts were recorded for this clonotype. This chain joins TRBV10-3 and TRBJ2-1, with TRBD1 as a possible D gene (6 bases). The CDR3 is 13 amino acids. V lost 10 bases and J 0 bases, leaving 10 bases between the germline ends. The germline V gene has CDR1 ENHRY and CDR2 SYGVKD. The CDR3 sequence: CASRDNSYNEQFF. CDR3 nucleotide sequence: TGTGCCAGCCGGGACAACTCCTACAATGAGCAGTTCTTC.

The CDR3 coding sequence is TGCAGCGCCGCAGGAGGGACCGGGGAGCTGTTTTTT. Its translation: CSAAGGTGELFF. V is TRBV29-1 and J is TRBJ2-2; the D gene is possibly TRBD2 (6 bases). Deletions cut 7 bases from V and 5 bases from J, with 11 bases between. Germline V lookup: CDR1 SQVTM, CDR2 ANQGSEA. This CDR3 comprises 12 residues.

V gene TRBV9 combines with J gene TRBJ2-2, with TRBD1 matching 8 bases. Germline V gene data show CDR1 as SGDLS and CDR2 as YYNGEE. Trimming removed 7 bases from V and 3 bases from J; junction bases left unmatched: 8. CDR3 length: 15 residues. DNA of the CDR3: TGTGCCAGCGGTACAGGGGGTTATTACACCGGGGAGCTGTTTTTT. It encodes CASGTGGYYTGELFF.

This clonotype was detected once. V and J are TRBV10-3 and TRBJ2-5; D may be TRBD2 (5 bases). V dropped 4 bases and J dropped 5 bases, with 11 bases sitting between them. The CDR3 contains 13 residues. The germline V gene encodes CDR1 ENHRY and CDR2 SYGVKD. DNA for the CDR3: TGTGCCATCAGTGTGGGGAGTTGGGAGACCCAGTACTTC. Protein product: CAISVGSWETQYF.

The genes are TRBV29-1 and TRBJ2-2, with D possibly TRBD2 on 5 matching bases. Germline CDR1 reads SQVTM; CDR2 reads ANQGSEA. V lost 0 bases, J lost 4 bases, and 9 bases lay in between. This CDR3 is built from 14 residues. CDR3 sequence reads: CSVEDSGITGELFF. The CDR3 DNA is TGCAGCGTTGAAGACAGCGGAATCACCGGGGAGCTGTTTTTT.

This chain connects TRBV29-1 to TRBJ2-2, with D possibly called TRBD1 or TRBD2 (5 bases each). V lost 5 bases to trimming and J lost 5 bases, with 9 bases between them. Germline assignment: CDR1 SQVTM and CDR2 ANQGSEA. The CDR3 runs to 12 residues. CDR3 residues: CSVIGATGELFF. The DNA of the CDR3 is TGCAGCGTTATCGGGGCGACCGGGGAGCTGTTTTTT.

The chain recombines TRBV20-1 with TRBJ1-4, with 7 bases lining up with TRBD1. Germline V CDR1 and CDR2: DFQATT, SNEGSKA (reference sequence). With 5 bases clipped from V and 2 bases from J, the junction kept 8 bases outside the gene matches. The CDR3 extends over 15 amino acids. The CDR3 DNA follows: TGCAGTGCTTTTACAGGGGTGGCGACTAATGAAAAACTGTTTTTT. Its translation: CSAFTGVATNEKLFF.

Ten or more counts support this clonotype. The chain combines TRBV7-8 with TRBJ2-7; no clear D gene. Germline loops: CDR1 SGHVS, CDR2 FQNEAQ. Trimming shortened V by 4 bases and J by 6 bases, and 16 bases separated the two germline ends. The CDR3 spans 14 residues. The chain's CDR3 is CASSSALFGREQYV. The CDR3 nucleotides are TGTGCCAGCAGCTCCGCCCTTTTCGGGCGCGAGCAGTACGTC.

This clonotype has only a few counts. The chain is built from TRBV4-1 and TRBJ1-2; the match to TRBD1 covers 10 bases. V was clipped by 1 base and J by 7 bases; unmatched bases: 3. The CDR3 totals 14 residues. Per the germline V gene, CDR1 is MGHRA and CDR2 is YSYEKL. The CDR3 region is CASSQVDRGLGYTF. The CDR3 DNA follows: TGCGCCAGCAGCCAAGTCGACAGGGGGCTTGGCTACACCTTC.

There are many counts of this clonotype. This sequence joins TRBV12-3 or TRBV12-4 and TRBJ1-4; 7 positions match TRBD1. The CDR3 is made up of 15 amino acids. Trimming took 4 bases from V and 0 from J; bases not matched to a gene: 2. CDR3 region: CASSSQGATNEKLFF. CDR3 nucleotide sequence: TGTGCCAGCAGTTCGCAGGGGGCAACTAATGAAAAACTGTTTTTT.

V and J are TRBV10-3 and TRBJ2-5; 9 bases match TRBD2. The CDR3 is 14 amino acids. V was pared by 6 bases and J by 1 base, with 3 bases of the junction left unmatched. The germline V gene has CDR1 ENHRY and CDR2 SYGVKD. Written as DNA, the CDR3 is TGTGCCATCAGCCAGCGGGGGGCCCAAGAGACCCAGTACTTC. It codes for CAISQRGAQETQYF.

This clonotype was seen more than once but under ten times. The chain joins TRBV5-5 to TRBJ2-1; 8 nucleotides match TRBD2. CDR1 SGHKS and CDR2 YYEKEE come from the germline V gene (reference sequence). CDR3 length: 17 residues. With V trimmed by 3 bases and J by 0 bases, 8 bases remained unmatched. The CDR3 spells CASSSRREGGSYNEQFF. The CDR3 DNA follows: TGTGCCAGCAGCTCCCGACGGGAGGGGGGCTCCTACAATGAGCAGTTCTTC.

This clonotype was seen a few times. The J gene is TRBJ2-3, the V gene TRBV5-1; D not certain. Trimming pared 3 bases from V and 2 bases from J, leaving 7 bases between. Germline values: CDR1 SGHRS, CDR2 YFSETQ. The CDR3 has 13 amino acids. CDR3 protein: CASSSDYTDTQYF. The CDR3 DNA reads TGCGCCAGCAGCTCCGATTACACAGATACGCAGTATTTT.

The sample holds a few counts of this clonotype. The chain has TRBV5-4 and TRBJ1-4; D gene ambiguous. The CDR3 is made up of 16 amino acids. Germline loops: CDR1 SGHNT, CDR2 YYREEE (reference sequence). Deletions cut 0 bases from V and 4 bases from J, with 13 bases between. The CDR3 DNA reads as TGTGCCAGCAGCTTGGCCCCAGGTTTCGATAATGAAAAACTGTTTTTT. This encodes CASSLAPGFDNEKLFF.

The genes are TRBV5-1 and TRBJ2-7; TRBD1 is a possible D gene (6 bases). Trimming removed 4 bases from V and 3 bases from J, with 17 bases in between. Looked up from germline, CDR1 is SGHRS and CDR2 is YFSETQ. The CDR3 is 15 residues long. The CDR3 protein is CASSDTTGADYEQYF. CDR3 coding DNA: TGCGCCAGCAGCGACACGACAGGAGCCGACTACGAGCAGTACTTC.

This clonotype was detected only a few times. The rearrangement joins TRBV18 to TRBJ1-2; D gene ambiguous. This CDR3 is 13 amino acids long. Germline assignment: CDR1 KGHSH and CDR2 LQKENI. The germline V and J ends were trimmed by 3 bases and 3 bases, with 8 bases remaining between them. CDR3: CASSPSRDYGYTF. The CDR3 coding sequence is TGTGCCAGCTCACCCTCGCGGGACTATGGCTACACCTTC.

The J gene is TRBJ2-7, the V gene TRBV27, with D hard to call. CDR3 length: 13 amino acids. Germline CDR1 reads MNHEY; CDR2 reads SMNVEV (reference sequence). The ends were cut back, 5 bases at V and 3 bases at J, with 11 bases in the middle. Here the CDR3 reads CASSRLMGYEQYF. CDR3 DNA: TGTGCCAGCAGTCGCCTAATGGGCTACGAGCAGTACTTC.

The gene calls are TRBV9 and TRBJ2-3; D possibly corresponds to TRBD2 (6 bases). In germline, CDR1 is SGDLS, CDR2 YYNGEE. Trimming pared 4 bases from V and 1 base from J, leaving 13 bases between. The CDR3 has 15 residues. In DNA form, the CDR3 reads TGTGCCAGCAGCCCTCATTCGGGGGGCACAGATACGCAGTATTTT. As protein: CASSPHSGGTDTQYF.

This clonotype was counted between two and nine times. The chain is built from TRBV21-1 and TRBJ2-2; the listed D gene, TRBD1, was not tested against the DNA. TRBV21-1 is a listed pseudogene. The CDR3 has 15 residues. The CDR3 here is CASTHGQEGAGELFF. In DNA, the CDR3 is TGTGCCAGCACCCACGGGCAGGAAGGGGCCGGGGAGCTGTTTTTT.

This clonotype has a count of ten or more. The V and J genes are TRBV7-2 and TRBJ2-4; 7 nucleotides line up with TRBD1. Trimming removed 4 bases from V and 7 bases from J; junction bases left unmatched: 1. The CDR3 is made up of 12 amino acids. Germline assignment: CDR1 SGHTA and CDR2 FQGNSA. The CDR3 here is CASSSQGNIQYF. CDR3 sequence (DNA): TGTGCCAGCAGCTCACAGGGGAACATTCAGTACTTC. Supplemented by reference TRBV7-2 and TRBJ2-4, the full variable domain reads GAGVSQSPSNKVTEKGKDVELRCDPISGHTALYWYRQSLGQGLEFLIYFQGNSAPDKSGLPSDRFSAERTGGSVSTLTIQRTQQEDSAVYLCASSSQGNIQYFGAGTRLSVL.